A selection of T cell receptor beta chains follows, all from one sample in a study of OX40 agonist ivuxolimab in advanced cancers. Only in-frame clones appear in the TCRdb table, and some are missing; sequencing was by immunoSEQ multiplex PCR. This sample yields tens of thousands of clones, of which about 93% are seen a single time; 14% belongs to the top ten. The specimen comprised CD4+ or CD8+ T cells sorted from blood, sampled in a trial of the OX40 agonist ivuxolimab. These receptors all stem from an adult with an advanced solid tumor such as melanoma, head and neck, liver or kidney cancer. The CDR3 runs from the conserved cysteine through the conserved F or W. The D gene is left open where the match is weak. Clone size is not always given. Where it is, it says once, few, many or a class for expanded clones.

clone_size,v_call,d_call,j_call,cdr3_aa,cdr3_nt
-,TRBV15,TRBD1,TRBJ1-4,CATSNYRGANEKLFF,TGTGCCACCAGCAACTACAGGGGGGCTAATGAAAAACTGTTTTTT
once,TRBV10-3,TRBD1,TRBJ1-3,CAISDRDRVNTIYF,TGTGCCATCAGTGACCGGGACAGGGTAAACACCATATATTTT
few,TRBV19,-,TRBJ1-1,CASSIAENTEAFF,TGTGCCAGTAGTATAGCAGAGAACACTGAAGCTTTCTTT
-,TRBV4-1,-,TRBJ1-1,CASGGRTEAFF,TGCGCCTCAGGCGGCCGGACTGAAGCTTTCTTT
-,TRBV27,-,TRBJ2-5,CASSPLGGQETQYF,TGTGCCAGCAGTCCCCTCGGCGGGCAAGAGACCCAGTACTTC
-,TRBV15,-,TRBJ2-1,CATSKSPGRYNEQFF,TGTGCCACCAGCAAAAGCCCTGGACGCTACAATGAGCAGTTCTTC
-,TRBV3-1/TRBV3-2,-,TRBJ2-7,CARTYEQYF,TGTGCCAGAACCTACGAGCAGTACTTC
-,TRBV14,-,TRBJ2-7,CASSLPGSREQYF,TGTGCCAGCAGCCTTCCGGGCTCTCGCGAGCAGTACTTC
-,TRBV30,-,TRBJ1-3,CAWSVPGLRSGNTIYF,TGTGCCTGGAGTGTACCGGGCCTGCGTTCTGGAAACACCATATATTTT
-,TRBV29-1,-,TRBJ2-3,CSVERGGSSTDTQYF,TGCAGCGTTGAACGTGGGGGTTCTAGCACAGATACGCAGTATTTT
-,TRBV27,TRBD1,TRBJ2-1,CASGQGGVNEQFF,TGTGCCAGCGGACAGGGGGGAGTCAATGAGCAGTTCTTC
-,TRBV5-6,TRBD1,TRBJ2-1,CASSPGQGRYNEQFF,TGTGCCAGCAGCCCGGGACAGGGTCGGTACAATGAGCAGTTCTTC
-,TRBV28,-,TRBJ2-1,CASRVLAEQFF,TGTGCCAGCAGGGTCCTCGCCGAGCAGTTCTTC
-,TRBV9,-,TRBJ2-1,CASSVTVSSYNEQFF,TGTGCCAGCAGCGTAACCGTGAGCTCCTACAATGAGCAGTTCTTC
-,TRBV28,-,TRBJ2-1,CASSFRSGGAPHNEQFF,TGTGCCAGCAGTTTTCGCTCTGGGGGGGCTCCCCACAATGAGCAGTTCTTC
-,TRBV27,-,TRBJ1-3,CASSLTGSAGNTIYF,TGTGCCAGCAGTCTTACAGGGTCGGCTGGAAACACCATATATTTT
-,TRBV13,TRBD1,TRBJ2-1,CASSPEGQLSDSSYNEQFF,TGTGCCAGCAGCCCCGAGGGACAGTTAAGTGATAGCTCCTACAATGAGCAGTTCTTC
-,TRBV27,TRBD1,TRBJ2-7,CASSRTGDAYEQYF,TGTGCCAGCAGCCGTACAGGGGATGCCTACGAGCAGTACTTC
-,TRBV19,-,TRBJ1-3,CASSIRGIGNTIYF,TGTGCCAGTAGTATAAGAGGGATCGGAAACACCATATATTTT
-,TRBV28,-,TRBJ1-6,CASSLESRGYNSPLHF,TGTGCCAGCAGTTTGGAAAGCAGGGGTTATAATTCACCCCTCCACTTT
-,TRBV5-1,TRBD1,TRBJ1-6,CASSPVRTGTSPLHF,TGCGCCAGCAGCCCGGTTCGGACAGGGACTTCACCCCTCCACTTT